These 10 T cell receptor beta chains share one sample of origin, sequenced in a study of patients and donors after allogeneic stem cell transplantation. MiXCR was run by TCRdb on the RT-PCR reads, yielding one entry per CDR3 protein. Counted here are about 960,000 distinct CDR3 sequences, roughly 18% occurring once; the ten biggest clones make up approximately 5.9%. The sequenced sample was blood, either unsorted or a sorted T cell fraction (not recorded which). The receptors shown here come from a human donor who was either an allogeneic HSCT recipient or a stem cell or donor lymphocyte infusion donor (not recorded which). It is not recorded whose cells these are; they may come from a transplant donor.

The sample holds a few counts of this clonotype. This sequence joins TRBV12-3 or TRBV12-4 and TRBJ1-3, with unresolved D. This CDR3 has 15 amino acids. V lost 5 bases and J 0 bases, leaving 11 bases between the germline ends. The chain's CDR3 is CASSLSGNSGNTIYF. CDR3 sequence (DNA): TGTGCCAGCAGTCTAAGCGGCAACTCTGGAAACACCATATATTTT.

This chain uses TRBV12-5 with TRBJ2-3; D unclear. The CDR3 has 13 amino acids. CDR1 is LGHNT, CDR2 FRNRAP, per germline. V shed 3 bases and J shed 0 bases, with 4 bases lying between them. The CDR3 here is CASGFQSTDTQYF. CDR3 bases: TGTGCTAGTGGTTTCCAGAGCACAGATACGCAGTATTTT.

A few counts support this clonotype. This chain links TRBV5-1 with TRBJ1-5; maybe TRBD1 (5 bases). The germline V and J ends were trimmed by 5 bases and 1 base, with 22 bases remaining between them. From germline, CDR1 is SGHRS and CDR2 YFSETQ. There are 18 residues in the CDR3. CDR3 DNA sequence: TGCGCCAGCAGTTACAATCCCCTCACGACAGTAAGCAATCAGCCCCAGCATTTT. Protein sequence: CASSYNPLTTVSNQPQHF. The whole variable domain, remainder taken from reference TRBV5-1 and TRBJ1-5, is KAGVTQTPRYLIKTRGQQVTLSCSPISGHRSVSWYQQTPGQGLQFLFEYFSETQRNKGNFPGRFSGRQFSNSRSEMNVSTLELGDSALYLCASSYNPLTTVSNQPQHFGDGTRLSIL.

The J gene is TRBJ1-6, the V gene TRBV12-3 or TRBV12-4; TRBD1 matches 7 bases. CDR3 length equals 19 residues. Germline trimming cut 3 bases from V and 6 bases from J; bases unmatched to any gene: 17. CDR3 nucleotide sequence: TGTGCCAGCAGTTTGGAAAACTGGGAAGCGGACAGGTTTAATTCACCCCTCCACTTT. Its translation is CASSLENWEADRFNSPLHF.

V gene TRBV5-1 combines with J gene TRBJ1-5; 9 bases are a match to TRBD1. The CDR3 is 15 amino acids. The germline gives CDR1 SGHRS, CDR2 YFSETQ. J was trimmed by 3 bases and V by 4 bases; bases with no gene match: 5. Here the CDR3 reads CASSPGDRDNQPQHF. CDR3 nucleotides: TGCGCCAGCAGCCCGGGGGACAGGGACAATCAGCCCCAGCATTTT.

In this sample, this clonotype turned up a few times. This chain uses TRBV6-5 with TRBJ1-2, with TRBD1 as a possible D gene (5 bases). V was clipped by 4 bases and J by 5 bases, with 11 bases between them. CDR3 length: 13 amino acids. CDR1 is MNHEY, CDR2 SVGAGI, per germline. The CDR3 nucleotides are TGTGCCAGCAGTTCGGGACGAGTTTATGGCTACACCTTC. Amino acids: CASSSGRVYGYTF.

This clonotype showed up just a few times. V is TRBV12-3 or TRBV12-4 and J is TRBJ1-5, with D hard to call. The CDR3 is made up of 14 amino acids. V shed 6 bases and J shed 0 bases, with 9 bases lying between them. In DNA form, the CDR3 reads TGTGCCAGCAGCCCACTGTATAGCAATCAGCCCCAGCATTTT. Translated: CASSPLYSNQPQHF.

The chain carries TRBV5-6 and TRBJ1-6, with a tentative D call TRBD1 (5 bases). The CDR3 runs 14 residues. Trimming pared 0 bases from V and 9 bases from J, leaving 10 bases between. Per germline, CDR1 SGHDT and CDR2 YYEEEE. CDR3 amino acids: CASSLEAGGSPLHF. The DNA for the CDR3 is TGTGCCAGCAGCTTGGAGGCGGGGGGTTCACCCCTCCACTTT.

The gene calls are TRBV7-8 and TRBJ2-3; 7 positions match TRBD2. Germline assignment: CDR1 SGHVS and CDR2 FQNEAQ. The V segment lost 10 bases and the J segment 4 bases; nucleotides outside the gene matches: 8. The CDR3 is 13 residues long. CDR3 DNA: TGTGCCATCCGGGGGGAGTTCCCAGATACGCAGTATTTT. This encodes CAIRGEFPDTQYF.

This clonotype was seen a handful of times. This sequence joins TRBV12-3 or TRBV12-4 and TRBJ1-6, with unresolved D. The CDR3 consists of 15 residues. Deletions cut 10 bases from V and 9 bases from J, with 22 bases between. CDR3 protein: CATRSWPERGSPLHF. The CDR3 nucleotides read TGTGCCACCCGCAGTTGGCCGGAACGGGGTTCACCCCTCCACTTT.